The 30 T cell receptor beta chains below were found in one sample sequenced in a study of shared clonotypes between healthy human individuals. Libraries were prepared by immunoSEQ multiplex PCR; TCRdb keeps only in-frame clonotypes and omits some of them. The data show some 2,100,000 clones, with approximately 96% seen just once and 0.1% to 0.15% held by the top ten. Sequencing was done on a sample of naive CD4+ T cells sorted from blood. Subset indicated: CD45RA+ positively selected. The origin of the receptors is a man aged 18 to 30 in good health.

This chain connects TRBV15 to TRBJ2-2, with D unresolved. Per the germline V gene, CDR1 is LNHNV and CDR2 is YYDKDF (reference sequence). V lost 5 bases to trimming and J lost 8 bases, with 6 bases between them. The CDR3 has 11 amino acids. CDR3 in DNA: TGTGCCACCAGCTTAGGGGGGGAGCTGTTTTTT. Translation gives CATSLGGELFF.

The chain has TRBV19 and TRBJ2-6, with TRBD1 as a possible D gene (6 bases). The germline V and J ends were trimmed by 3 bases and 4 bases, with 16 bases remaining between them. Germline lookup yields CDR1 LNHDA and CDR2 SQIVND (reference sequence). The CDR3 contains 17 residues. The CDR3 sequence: CASSMGHGQSGANVLTF. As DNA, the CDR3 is TGTGCCAGTAGTATGGGACACGGTCAGTCGGGGGCCAACGTCCTGACTTTC.

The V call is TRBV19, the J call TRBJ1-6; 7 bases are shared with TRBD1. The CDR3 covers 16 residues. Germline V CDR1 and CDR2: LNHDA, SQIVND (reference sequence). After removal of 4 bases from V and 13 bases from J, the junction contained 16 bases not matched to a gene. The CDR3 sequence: CASSRGNRDSGVPLHF. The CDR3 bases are TGTGCCAGTAGTAGGGGGAACCGGGACAGCGGCGTCCCCCTCCACTTT.

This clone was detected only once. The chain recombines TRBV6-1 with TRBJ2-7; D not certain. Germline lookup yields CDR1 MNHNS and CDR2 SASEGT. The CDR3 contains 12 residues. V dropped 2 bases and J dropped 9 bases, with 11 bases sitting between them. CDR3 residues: CASSEQAQRQYF. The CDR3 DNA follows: TGTGCCAGCAGTGAACAGGCCCAGCGGCAGTACTTC.

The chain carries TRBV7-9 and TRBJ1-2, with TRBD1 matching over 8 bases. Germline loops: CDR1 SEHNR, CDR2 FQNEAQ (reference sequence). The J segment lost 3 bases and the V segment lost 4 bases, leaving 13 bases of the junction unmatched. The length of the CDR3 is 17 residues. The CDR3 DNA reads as TGTGCCAGCAGCTCGATACCCGGGGGACAGGACTACTATGGCTACACCTTC. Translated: CASSSIPGGQDYYGYTF.

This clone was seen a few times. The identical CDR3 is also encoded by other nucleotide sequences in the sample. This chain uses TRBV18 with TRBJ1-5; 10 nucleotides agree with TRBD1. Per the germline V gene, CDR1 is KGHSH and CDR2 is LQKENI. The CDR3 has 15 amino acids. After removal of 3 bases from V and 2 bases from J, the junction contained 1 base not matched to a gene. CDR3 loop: CASSPGTGGNQPQHF. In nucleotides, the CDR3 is TGTGCCAGCTCACCGGGGACAGGGGGCAATCAGCCCCAGCATTTT.

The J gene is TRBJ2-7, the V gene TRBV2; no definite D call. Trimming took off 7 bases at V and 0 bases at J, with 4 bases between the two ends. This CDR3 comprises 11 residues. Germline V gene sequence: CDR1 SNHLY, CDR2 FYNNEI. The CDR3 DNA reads TGTGCCAGCAAAGTCTCCTACGAGCAGTACTTC. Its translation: CASKVSYEQYF.

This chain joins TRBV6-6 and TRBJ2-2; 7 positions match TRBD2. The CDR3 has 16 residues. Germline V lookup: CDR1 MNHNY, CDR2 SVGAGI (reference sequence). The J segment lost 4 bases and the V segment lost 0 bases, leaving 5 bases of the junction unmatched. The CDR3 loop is CASSYSTGGGTGELFF. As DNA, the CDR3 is TGTGCCAGCAGTTACTCGACGGGGGGAGGCACCGGGGAGCTGTTTTTT.

The CDR3 sequence is CASSYTRDSNQPQHF. The DNA of the CDR3 is TGTGCCAGCAGTTACACGCGGGACTCCAATCAGCCCCAGCATTTT. The chain uses TRBV6-5 and TRBJ1-5, with D possibly being TRBD1 (5 bases). Per the germline V gene, CDR1 is MNHEY and CDR2 is SVGAGI. V was clipped by 2 bases and J by 3 bases, with 11 bases between them. The CDR3 has 15 amino acids.

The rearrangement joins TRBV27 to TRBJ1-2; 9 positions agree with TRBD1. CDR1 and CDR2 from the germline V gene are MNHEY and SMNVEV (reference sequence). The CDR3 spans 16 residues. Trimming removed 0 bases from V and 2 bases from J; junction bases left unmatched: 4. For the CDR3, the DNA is TGTGCCAGCAGTTTATCTAAAGGACAGGGGAACTATGGCTACACCTTC. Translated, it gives CASSLSKGQGNYGYTF.

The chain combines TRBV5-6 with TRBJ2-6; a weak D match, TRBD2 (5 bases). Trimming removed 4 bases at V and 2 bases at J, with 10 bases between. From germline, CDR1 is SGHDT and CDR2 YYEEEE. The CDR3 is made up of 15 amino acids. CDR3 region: CASSRDRPGANVLTF. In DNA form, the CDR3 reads TGTGCCAGCAGCCGGGATAGGCCTGGGGCCAACGTCCTGACTTTC.

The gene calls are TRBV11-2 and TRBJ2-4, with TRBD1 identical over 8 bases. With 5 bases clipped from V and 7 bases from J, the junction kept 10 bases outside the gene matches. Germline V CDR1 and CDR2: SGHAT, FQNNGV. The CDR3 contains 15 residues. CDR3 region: CASSPSLDRVNIQYF. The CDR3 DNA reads TGTGCCAGCAGCCCCTCGCTGGACAGGGTTAACATTCAGTACTTC. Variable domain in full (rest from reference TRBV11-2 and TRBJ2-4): EAGVAQSPRYKIIEKRQSVAFWCNPISGHATLYWYQQILGQGPKLLIQFQNNGVVDDSQLPKDRFSAERLKGVDSTLKIQPAKLEDSAVYLCASSPSLDRVNIQYFGAGTRLSVL.

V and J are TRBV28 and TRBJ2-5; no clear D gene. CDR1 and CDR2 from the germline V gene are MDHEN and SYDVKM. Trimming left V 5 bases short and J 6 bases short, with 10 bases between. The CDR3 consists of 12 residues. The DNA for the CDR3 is TGTGCCAGCAGTCGGGTTGGGAAGACCCAGTACTTC. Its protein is CASSRVGKTQYF.

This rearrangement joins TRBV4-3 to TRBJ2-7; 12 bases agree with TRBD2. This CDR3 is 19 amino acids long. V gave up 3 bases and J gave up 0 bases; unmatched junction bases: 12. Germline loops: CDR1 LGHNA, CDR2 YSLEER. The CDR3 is CASSQISAPGLAGSYEQYF. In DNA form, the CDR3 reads TGCGCCAGCAGCCAGATCTCCGCCCCGGGACTAGCGGGCTCCTACGAGCAGTACTTC.

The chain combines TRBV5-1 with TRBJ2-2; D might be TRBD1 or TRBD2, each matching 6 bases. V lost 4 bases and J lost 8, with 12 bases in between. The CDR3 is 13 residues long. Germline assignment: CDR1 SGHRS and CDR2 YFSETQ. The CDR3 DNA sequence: TGCGCCAGCAGCCCCTCGGGGGCAGGGGAGCTGTTTTTT. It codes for CASSPSGAGELFF. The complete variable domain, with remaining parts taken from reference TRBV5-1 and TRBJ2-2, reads KAGVTQTPRYLIKTRGQQVTLSCSPISGHRSVSWYQQTPGQGLQFLFEYFSETQRNKGNFPGRFSGRQFSNSRSEMNVSTLELGDSALYLCASSPSGAGELFFGEGSRLTVL.

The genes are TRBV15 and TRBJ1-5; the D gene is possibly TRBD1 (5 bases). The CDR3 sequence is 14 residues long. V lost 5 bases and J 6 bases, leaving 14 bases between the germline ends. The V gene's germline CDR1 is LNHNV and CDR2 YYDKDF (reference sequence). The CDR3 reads CATSPPGGSQPQHF. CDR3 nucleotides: TGTGCCACCAGCCCCCCGGGGGGGAGTCAGCCCCAGCATTTT.

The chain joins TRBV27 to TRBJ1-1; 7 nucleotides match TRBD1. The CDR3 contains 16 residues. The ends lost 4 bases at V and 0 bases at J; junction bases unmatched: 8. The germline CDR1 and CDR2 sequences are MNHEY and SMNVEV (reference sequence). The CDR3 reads CASSSPSTGMNTEAFF. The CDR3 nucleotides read TGTGCCAGCAGTTCGCCCTCGACAGGGATGAACACTGAAGCTTTCTTT.

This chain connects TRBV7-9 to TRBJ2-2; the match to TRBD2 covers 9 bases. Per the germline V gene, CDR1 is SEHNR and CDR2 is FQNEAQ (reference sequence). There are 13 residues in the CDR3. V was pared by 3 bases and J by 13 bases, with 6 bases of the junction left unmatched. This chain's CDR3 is CASSFRAGGGLFF. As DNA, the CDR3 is TGTGCCAGCAGCTTTCGAGCGGGAGGAGGGCTGTTTTTT.

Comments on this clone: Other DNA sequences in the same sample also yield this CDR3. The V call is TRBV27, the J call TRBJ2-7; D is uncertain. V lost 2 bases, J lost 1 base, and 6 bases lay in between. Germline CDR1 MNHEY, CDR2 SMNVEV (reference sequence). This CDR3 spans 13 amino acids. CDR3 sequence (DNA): TGTGCCAGCAGTTTAGCCCGATCCTACGAGCAGTACTTC. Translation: CASSLARSYEQYF.

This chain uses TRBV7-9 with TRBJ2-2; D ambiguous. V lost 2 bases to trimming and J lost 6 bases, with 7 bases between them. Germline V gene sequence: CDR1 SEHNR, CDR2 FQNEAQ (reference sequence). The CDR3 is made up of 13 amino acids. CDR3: CASSLQTAGELFF. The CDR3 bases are TGTGCCAGCAGCTTACAAACGGCCGGGGAGCTGTTTTTT. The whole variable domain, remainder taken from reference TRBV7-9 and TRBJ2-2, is DTGVSQNPRHKITKRGQNVTFRCDPISEHNRLYWYRQTLGQGPEFLTYFQNEAQLEKSRLLSDRFSAERPKGSFSTLEIQRTEQGDSAMYLCASSLQTAGELFFGEGSRLTVL.

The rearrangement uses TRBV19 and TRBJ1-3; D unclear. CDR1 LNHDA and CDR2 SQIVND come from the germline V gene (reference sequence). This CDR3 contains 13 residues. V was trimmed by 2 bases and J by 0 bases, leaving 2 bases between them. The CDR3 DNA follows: TGTGCCAGTAGTATACTCTCTGGAAACACCATATATTTT. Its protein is CASSILSGNTIYF.

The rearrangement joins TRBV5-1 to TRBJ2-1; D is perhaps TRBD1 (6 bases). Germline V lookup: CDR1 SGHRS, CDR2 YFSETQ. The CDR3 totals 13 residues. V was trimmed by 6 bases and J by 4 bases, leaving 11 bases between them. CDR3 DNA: TGCGCCAGCAACGGACAGACATACAATGAGCAGTTCTTC. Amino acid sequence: CASNGQTYNEQFF.

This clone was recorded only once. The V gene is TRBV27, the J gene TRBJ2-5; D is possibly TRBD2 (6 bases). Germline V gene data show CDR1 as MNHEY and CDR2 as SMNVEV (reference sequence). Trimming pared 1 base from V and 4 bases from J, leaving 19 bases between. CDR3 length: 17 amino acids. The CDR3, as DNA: TGTGCCAGCAGTTTATGGGGTGGTGGGAACGGGGGAGAGACCCAGTACTTC. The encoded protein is CASSLWGGGNGGETQYF.

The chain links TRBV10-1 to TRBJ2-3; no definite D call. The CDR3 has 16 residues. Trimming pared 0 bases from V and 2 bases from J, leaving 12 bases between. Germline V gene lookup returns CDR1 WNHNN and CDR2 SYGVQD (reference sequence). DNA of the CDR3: TGCGCCAGCAGTGAGTCTTGGCTAACCCCCACAGATACGCAGTATTTT. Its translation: CASSESWLTPTDTQYF.

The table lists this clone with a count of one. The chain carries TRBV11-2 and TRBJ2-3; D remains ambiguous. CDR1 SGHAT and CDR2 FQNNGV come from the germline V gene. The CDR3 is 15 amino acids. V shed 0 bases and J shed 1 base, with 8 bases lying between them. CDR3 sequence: CASSLDPIGTDTQYF. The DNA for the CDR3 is TGTGCCAGCAGCTTAGACCCGATAGGCACAGATACGCAGTATTTT.

The CDR3: CASSLGSLAVYEQYF. In nucleotides, the CDR3 is TGTGCCAGCAGCCTTGGTTCACTAGCGGTTTACGAGCAGTACTTC. The chain carries TRBV7-2 and TRBJ2-7, with TRBD2 matching 8 bases. V shed 5 bases, J shed 4 bases, and the junction held 10 bases outside the gene matches. CDR1 and CDR2 from the germline V gene are SGHTA and FQGNSA. The CDR3 sequence is 15 residues long.

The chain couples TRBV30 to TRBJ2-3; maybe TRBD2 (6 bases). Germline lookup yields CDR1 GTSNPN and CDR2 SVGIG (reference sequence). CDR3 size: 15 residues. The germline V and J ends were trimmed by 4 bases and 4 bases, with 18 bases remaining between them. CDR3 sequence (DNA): TGTGCCTGGACTCGGGACTTGTCAGGCGCAGATACGCAGTATTTT. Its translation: CAWTRDLSGADTQYF.

The CDR3 DNA follows: TGCGCCAGCACCGCGCGGGGGATCAACTACAATGAGCAGTTCTTC. This sequence encodes CASTARGINYNEQFF. The V call is TRBV4-1, the J call TRBJ2-1, with 7 bases lining up with TRBD2. The trim removed 7 bases at V and 3 bases at J, leaving 9 bases unmatched. Germline V gene sequence: CDR1 MGHRA, CDR2 YSYEKL. The CDR3 loop spans 15 amino acids.

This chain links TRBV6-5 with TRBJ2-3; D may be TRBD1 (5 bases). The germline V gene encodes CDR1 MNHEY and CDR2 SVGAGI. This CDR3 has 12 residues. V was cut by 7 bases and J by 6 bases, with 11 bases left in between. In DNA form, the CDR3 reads TGTGCCAGCAACAGGAGTGGGGATACGCAGTATTTT. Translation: CASNRSGDTQYF.

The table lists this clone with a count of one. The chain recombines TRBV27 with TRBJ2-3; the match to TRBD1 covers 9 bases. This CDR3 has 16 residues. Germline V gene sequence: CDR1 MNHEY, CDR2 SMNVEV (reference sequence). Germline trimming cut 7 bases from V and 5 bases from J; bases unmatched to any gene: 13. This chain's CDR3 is CASTAPRTGVRDTQYF. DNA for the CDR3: TGTGCCAGCACCGCCCCCAGGACAGGGGTTCGAGATACGCAGTATTTT.